This T cell receptor (beta chain) was captured by sequencing in a study of beta chain features in type 1 diabetes. Study outcomes and limitations: Moderate but significant shortening of TCRB CDR3s was recorded in all four CD4+ subsets from Type 1 diabetes patients.

Investigators reverse transcribed all isolated RNA, so they sequenced expressed TCRB transcripts. TCRdb's copy holds only in-frame clones and misses some; the assay was immunoSEQ multiplex PCR. There are around 710,000 clones in the sample; approximately 13% occur only once, and 0.095% to 0.15% lies in the top ten. Deletions cut 3 bases from V and 3 bases from J, with 9 bases between. There are 14 residues in the CDR3. CDR1 is LNHDA, CDR2 SQIVND, per germline (reference sequence). On this clone: Its specificity is unknown.

Sequencing used naive CD4+ T cells from blood. This chain connects TRBV19 to TRBJ2-1; a weak D match, TRBD1 (6 bases). The clonotype originates from a man aged 25 to 40 with type 1 diabetes. CDR3 bases: TGTGCCAGTAGTATCCCAGGGGACTACAATGAGCAGTTCTTC. Residues: CASSIPGDYNEQFF.